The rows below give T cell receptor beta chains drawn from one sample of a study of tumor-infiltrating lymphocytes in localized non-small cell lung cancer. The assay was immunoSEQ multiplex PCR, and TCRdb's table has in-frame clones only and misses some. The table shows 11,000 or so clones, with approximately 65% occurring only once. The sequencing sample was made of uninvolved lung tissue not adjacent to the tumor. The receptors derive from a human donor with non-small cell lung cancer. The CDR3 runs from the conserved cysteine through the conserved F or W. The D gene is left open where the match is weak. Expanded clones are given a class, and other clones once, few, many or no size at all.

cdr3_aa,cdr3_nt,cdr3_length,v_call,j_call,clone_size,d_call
CASSRLAASYEQYF,TGTGCCAGCAGCCGACTAGCGGCTTCCTACGAGCAGTACTTC,14,TRBV6-5,TRBJ2-7,-,TRBD2
CASSSPGESSYNEQFF,TGTGCCAGCAGCTCCCCAGGGGAAAGCTCCTACAATGAGCAGTTCTTC,16,TRBV7-8,TRBJ2-1,once,-
CASSVAGGVTGELFF,TGTGCCAGCAGCGTAGCTGGGGGAGTCACCGGGGAGCTGTTTTTT,15,TRBV9,TRBJ2-2,-,-
CASSLTGSQPQHF,TGTGCCAGCAGCTTAACAGGGTCTCAGCCCCAGCATTTT,13,TRBV9,TRBJ1-5,hyperexpanded,-
CASSLQRMNTEAFF,TGTGCCAGCAGCTTGCAGAGGATGAACACTGAAGCTTTCTTT,14,TRBV5-4,TRBJ1-1,-,-
CASSDSYNSPLHF,TGTGCCAGCAGCGACTCCTATAATTCACCCCTCCACTTT,13,TRBV7-2,TRBJ1-6,-,-
CASSSSPSGSGGRETQYF,TGTGCCAGCAGCTCATCCCCCTCGGGGAGCGGGGGAAGGGAGACCCAGTACTTC,18,TRBV13,TRBJ2-5,-,TRBD2
CATSSPGTGHNEQFF,TGTGCCACCAGCAGCCCCGGGACAGGGCACAATGAGCAGTTCTTC,15,TRBV15,TRBJ2-1,few,TRBD1
CASSEALRDRSYGYTF,TGTGCCAGCAGTGAAGCGCTTCGGGACAGGAGCTATGGCTACACCTTC,16,TRBV2,TRBJ1-2,-,TRBD1
CASSQERHVRYEQYF,TGCGCCAGCAGCCAAGAAAGGCACGTGAGGTACGAGCAGTACTTC,15,TRBV4-3,TRBJ2-7,-,-
CASSLGASGGASNEQYF,TGTGCCAGCAGCTTAGGGGCTAGCGGGGGGGCCTCGAACGAGCAGTACTTC,17,TRBV7-6,TRBJ2-7,-,TRBD2